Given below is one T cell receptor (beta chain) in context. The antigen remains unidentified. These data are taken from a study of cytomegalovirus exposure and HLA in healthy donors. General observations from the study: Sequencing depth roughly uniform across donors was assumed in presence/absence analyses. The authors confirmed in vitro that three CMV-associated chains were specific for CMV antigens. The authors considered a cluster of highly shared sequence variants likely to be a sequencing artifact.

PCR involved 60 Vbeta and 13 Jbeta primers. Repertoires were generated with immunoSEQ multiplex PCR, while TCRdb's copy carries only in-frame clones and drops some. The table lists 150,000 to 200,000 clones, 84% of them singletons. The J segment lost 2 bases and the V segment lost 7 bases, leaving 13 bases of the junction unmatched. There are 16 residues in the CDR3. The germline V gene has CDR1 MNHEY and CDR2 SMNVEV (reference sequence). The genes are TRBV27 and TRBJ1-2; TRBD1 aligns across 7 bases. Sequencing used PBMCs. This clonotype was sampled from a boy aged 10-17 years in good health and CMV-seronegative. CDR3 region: CASTRTGVPLNYGYTF. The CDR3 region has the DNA TGTGCCAGCACCAGGACAGGTGTGCCCTTAAACTATGGCTACACCTTC.